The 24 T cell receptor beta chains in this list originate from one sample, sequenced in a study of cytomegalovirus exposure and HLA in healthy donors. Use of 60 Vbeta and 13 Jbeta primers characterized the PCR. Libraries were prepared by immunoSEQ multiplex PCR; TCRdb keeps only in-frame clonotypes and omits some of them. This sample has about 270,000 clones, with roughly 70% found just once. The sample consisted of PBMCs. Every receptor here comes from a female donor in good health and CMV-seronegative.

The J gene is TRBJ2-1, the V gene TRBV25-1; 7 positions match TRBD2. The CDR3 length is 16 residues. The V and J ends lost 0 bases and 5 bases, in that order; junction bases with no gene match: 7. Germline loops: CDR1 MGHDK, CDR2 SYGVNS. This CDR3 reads CASSEYSLAVDNEQFF. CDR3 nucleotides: TGTGCCAGCAGTGAATATTCCCTAGCGGTCGACAATGAGCAGTTCTTC.

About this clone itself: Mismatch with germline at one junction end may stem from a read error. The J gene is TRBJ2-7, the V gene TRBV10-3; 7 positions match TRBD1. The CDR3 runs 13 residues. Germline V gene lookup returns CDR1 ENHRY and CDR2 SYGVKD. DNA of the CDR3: TGTGCCATCAGTGAAACACAGGGGCAAGCCTTCTTCTTC. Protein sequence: CAISETQGQAFFF.

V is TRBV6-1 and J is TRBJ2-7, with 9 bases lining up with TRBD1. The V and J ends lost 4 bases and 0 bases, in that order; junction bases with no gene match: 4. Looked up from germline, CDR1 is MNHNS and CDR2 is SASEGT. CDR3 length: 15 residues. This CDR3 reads CASSGGTGISYEQYF. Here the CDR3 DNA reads TGTGCCAGCAGTGGGGGGACAGGGATCTCCTACGAGCAGTACTTC.

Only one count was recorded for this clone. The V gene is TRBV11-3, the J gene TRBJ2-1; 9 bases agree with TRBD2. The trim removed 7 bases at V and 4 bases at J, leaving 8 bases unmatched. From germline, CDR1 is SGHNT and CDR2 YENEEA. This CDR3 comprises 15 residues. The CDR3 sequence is CASTQSGGKYNEQFF. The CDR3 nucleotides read TGTGCCAGCACCCAGAGCGGGGGGAAGTACAATGAGCAGTTCTTC.

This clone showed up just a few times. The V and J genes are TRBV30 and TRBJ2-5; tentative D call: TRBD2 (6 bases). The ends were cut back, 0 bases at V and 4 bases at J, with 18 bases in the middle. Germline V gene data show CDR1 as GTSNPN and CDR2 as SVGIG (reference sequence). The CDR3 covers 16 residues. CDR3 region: CAWSVWLARRVETQYF. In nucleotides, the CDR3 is TGTGCCTGGAGTGTGTGGCTAGCGAGGCGCGTAGAGACCCAGTACTTC. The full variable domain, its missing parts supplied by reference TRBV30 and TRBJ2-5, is SQTIHQWPATLVQPVGSPLSLECTVEGTSNPNLYWYRQAAGRGLQLLFYSVGIGQISSEVPQNLSASRPQDRQFILSSKKLLLSDSGFYLCAWSVWLARRVETQYFGPGTRLLVL.

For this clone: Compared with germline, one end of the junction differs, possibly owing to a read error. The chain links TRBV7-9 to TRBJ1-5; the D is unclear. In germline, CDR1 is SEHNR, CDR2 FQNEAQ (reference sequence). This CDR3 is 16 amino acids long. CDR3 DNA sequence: TGTTCCAGCAGCTTTAGCCCGGCCGCGGGCAATCAGCCCCAGCATTTT. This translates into CSSSFSPAAGNQPQHF.

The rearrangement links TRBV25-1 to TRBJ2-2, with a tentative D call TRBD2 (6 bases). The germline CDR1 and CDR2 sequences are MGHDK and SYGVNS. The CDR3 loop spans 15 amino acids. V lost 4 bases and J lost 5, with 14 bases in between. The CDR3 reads CASSVGGSWTGELFF. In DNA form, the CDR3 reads TGTGCCAGCAGTGTTGGGGGGAGTTGGACCGGGGAGCTGTTTTTT.

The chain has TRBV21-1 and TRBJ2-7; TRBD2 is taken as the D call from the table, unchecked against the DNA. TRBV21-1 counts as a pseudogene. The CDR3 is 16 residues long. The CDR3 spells CASSKGWTSGKIEQYF. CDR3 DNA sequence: TGTGCCAGCAGCAAAGGATGGACTAGCGGGAAAATCGAGCAGTACTTC.

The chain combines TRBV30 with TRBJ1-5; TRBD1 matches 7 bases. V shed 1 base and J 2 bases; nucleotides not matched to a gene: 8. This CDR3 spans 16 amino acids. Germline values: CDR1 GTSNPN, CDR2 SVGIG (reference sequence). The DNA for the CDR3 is TGTGCCTGGAGTGCGAGGGGGCAAGTGGGCAATCAGCCCCAGCATTTT. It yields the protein CAWSARGQVGNQPQHF.

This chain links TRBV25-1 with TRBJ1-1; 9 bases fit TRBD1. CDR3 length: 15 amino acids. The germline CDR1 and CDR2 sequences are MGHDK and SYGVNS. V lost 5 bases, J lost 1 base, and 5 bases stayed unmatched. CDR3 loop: CASSPLTGGNTEAFF. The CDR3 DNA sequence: TGTGCCAGCAGTCCACTGACAGGGGGGAACACTGAAGCTTTCTTT. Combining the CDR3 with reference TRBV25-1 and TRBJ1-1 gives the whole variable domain EADIYQTPRYLVIGTGKKITLECSQTMGHDKMYWYQQDPGMELHLIHYSYGVNSTEKGDLSSESTVSRIRTEHFPLTLESARPSHTSQYLCASSPLTGGNTEAFFGQGTRLTVV.

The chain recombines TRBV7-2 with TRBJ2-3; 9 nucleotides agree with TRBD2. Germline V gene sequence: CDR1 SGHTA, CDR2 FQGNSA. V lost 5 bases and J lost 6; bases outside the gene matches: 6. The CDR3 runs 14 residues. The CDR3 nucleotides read TGTGCCAGCAGCCTGGGACTAGCATCTGATACGCAGTATTTT. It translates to CASSLGLASDTQYF.

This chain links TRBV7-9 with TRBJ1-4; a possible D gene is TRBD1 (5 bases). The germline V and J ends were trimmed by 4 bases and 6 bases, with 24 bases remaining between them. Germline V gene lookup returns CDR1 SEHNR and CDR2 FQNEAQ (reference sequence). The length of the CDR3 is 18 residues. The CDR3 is CASSSHTGEGWFDEKLFF. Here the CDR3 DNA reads TGTGCCAGCAGCTCACACACGGGGGAGGGCTGGTTTGATGAAAAACTGTTTTTT.

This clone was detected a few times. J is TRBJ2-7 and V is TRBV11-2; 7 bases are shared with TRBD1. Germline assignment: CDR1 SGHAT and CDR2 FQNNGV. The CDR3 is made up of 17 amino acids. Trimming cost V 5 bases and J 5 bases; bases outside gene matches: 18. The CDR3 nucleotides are TGTGCCAGCAGCCCCAACAGGGGCGGACGGCCTTCGGACGAGCAGTACTTC. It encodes CASSPNRGGRPSDEQYF.

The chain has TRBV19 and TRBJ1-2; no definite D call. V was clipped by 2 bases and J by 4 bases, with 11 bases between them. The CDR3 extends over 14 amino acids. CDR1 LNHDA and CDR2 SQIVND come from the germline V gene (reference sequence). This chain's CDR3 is CASSIRGRGYGYTF. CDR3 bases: TGTGCCAGTAGTATACGGGGTAGAGGCTATGGCTACACCTTC.

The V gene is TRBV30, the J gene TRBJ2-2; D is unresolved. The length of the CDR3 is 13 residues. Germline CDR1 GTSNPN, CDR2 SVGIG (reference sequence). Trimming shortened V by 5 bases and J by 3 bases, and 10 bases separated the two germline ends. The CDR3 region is CAWCSGHTGELFF. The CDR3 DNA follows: TGTGCCTGGTGTTCTGGGCACACCGGGGAGCTGTTTTTT.

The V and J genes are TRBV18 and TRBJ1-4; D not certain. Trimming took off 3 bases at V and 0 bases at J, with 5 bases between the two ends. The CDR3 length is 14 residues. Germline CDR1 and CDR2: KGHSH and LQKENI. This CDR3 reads CASSPSATNEKLFF. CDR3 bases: TGTGCCAGCTCACCGAGCGCAACTAATGAAAAACTGTTTTTT.

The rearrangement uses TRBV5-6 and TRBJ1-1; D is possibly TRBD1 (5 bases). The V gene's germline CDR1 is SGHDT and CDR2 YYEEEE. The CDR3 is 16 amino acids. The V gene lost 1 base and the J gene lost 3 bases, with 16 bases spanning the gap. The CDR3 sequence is CASSLSSRGYDTEAFF. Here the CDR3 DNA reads TGTGCCAGCAGCTTGTCCTCAAGGGGCTACGACACTGAAGCTTTCTTT. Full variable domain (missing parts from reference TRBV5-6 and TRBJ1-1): DAGVTQSPTHLIKTRGQQVTLRCSPKSGHDTVSWYQQALGQGPQFIFQYYEEEERQRGNFPDRFSGHQFPNYSSELNVNALLLGDSALYLCASSLSSRGYDTEAFFGQGTRLTVV.

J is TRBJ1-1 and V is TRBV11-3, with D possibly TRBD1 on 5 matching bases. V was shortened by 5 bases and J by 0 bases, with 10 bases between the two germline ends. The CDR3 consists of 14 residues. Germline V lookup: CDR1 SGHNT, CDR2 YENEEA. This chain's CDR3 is CASSRGGMNTEAFF. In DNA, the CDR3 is TGTGCCAGCAGCCGGGGGGGGATGAACACTGAAGCTTTCTTT.

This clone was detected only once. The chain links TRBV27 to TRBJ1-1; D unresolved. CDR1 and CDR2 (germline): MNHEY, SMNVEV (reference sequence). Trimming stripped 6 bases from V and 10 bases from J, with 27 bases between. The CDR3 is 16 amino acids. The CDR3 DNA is TGTGCCAGCAGCTCCGCGCAAGGGAGATTGGCTGGAGCAGCTTTCTTT. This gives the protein CASSSAQGRLAGAAFF.

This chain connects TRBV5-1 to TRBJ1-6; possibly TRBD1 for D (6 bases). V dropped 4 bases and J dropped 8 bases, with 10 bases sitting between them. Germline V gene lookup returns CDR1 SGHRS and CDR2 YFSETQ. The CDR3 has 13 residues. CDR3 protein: CASSREGDSPLHF. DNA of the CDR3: TGCGCCAGCAGCCGAGAGGGGGATTCACCCCTCCACTTT. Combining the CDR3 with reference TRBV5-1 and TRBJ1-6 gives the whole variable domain KAGVTQTPRYLIKTRGQQVTLSCSPISGHRSVSWYQQTPGQGLQFLFEYFSETQRNKGNFPGRFSGRQFSNSRSEMNVSTLELGDSALYLCASSREGDSPLHFGNGTRLTVT.

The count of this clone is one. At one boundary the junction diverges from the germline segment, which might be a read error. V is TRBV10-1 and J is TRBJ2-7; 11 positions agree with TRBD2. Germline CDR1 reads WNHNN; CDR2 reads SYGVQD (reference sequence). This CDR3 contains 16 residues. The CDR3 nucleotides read TGCGTCAGCAGTGATCGGGGGACTAGCGGTCCCTACGAGCAGTACTTC. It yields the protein CVSSDRGTSGPYEQYF.

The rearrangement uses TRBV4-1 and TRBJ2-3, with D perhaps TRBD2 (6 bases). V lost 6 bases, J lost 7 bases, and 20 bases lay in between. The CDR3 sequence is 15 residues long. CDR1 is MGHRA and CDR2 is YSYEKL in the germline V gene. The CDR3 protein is CASRIGRGAQYTQYF. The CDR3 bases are TGCGCCAGCAGGATCGGGCGGGGCGCACAATATACGCAGTATTTT.

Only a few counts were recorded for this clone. This chain's CDR3 is CASSRVDRGGYYEQYF. The CDR3, as DNA: TGCGCCAGCAGCCGGGTCGACAGGGGTGGTTACTACGAGCAGTACTTC. This chain uses TRBV4-1 with TRBJ2-7; 8 positions agree with TRBD1. The CDR3 is 16 amino acids. Unmatched junction bases numbered 11, after V lost 4 bases and J lost 3 bases. In germline, CDR1 is MGHRA, CDR2 YSYEKL.

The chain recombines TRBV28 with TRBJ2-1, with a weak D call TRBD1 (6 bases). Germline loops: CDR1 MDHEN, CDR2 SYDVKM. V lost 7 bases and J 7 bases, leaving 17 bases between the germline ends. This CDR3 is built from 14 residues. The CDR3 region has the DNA TGTGCCAGCAAGCTGGGGCAGGGGTTGAATGAGCAGTTCTTC. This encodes CASKLGQGLNEQFF.